One sample yielded the 21 T cell receptor beta chains listed below, sequenced in a study of T cells in Graves' hyperthyroidism and ophthalmopathy. The CDR3 regions of TCR beta were amplified from RNA transcripts. First-round RT-PCR with HTBI primers amplified the TCR CDR3 region. In TCRdb, the multiplex PCR reads were re-called with MiXCR into one record per CDR3 protein. Of 600,000 or so distinct CDR3 sequences in the sample, approximately 14% were seen once. Sequenced material: blood. The receptors here all came from a woman younger than 35 with Graves' ophthalmopathy.

This clonotype showed up many times. The rearrangement uses TRBV28 and TRBJ2-7; D is perhaps TRBD2 (6 bases). This CDR3 has 15 residues. CDR1 is MDHEN and CDR2 is SYDVKM in the germline V gene. The V and J ends lost 2 bases and 5 bases respectively, with 16 bases between them. CDR3 DNA sequence: TGTGCCAGCAGTTTACCAGGGAGCGGGTTGGACGAGCAGTACTTC. This encodes CASSLPGSGLDEQYF.

The chain carries TRBV12-3 or TRBV12-4 and TRBJ2-1, with TRBD2 matching over 10 bases. Trimming took 3 bases from V and 2 from J; bases not matched to a gene: 16. The CDR3 runs 20 residues. DNA for the CDR3: TGTGCCAGCAGTTTTTCGTGGACTAGCGGACCCGGAGGAGCCTACAATGAGCAGTTCTTC. Translation gives CASSFSWTSGPGGAYNEQFF.

The gene calls are TRBV7-9 and TRBJ2-7; the match to TRBD2 covers 10 bases. Germline V gene lookup returns CDR1 SEHNR and CDR2 FQNEAQ (reference sequence). CDR3 length equals 21 residues. V was clipped by 1 base and J by 7 bases; unmatched bases: 25. The CDR3 reads CASSLVHPPPSGRAGMGEQYF. The CDR3 DNA reads TGTGCCAGCAGCTTAGTTCACCCCCCCCCTAGCGGGAGAGCGGGCATGGGAGAGCAGTACTTC.

This sequence joins TRBV15 and TRBJ1-5, with TRBD1 matching 7 bases. This CDR3 region has 14 residues. The V and J ends lost 1 base and 6 bases, in that order; junction bases with no gene match: 3. Germline loops: CDR1 LNHNV, CDR2 YYDKDF (reference sequence). CDR3 nucleotides: TGTGCCACCAGCAGAGCCCACAGGGGTCAGCCCCAGCATTTT. Translated: CATSRAHRGQPQHF.

This clonotype was counted at least ten times. This rearrangement joins TRBV30 to TRBJ2-5, with D possibly being TRBD2 (5 bases). CDR3 length: 15 amino acids. V was pared by 3 bases and J by 7 bases, with 21 bases between. CDR1 GTSNPN and CDR2 SVGIG come from the germline V gene (reference sequence). The CDR3 sequence: CAWSPTRTLAGTQYF. In DNA form, the CDR3 reads TGTGCCTGGAGCCCAACCCGGACTCTGGCAGGGACCCAGTACTTC.

Ten or more counts support this clonotype. The chain recombines TRBV11-1 with TRBJ2-1, with TRBD1 as a possible D gene (8 bases). This CDR3 has 15 amino acids. The V end was cut by 7 bases, the J end by 4 bases, with 17 bases between. Germline CDR1 is SGHAT and CDR2 is FQDESV (reference sequence). The CDR3 reads CASNTGGAGYNEQFF. As DNA, the CDR3 is TGTGCCAGCAATACAGGGGGGGCAGGATACAATGAGCAGTTCTTC.

This clonotype was counted at least ten times. The CDR3 nucleotides read TGTGCCAGCAGTTACGATTCAGGGGGCAGGGTCTACGAGCAGTACTTC. It is translated as CASSYDSGGRVYEQYF. The chain has TRBV6-6 and TRBJ2-7; 8 positions agree with TRBD1. Per the germline V gene, CDR1 is MNHNY and CDR2 is SVGAGI (reference sequence). The ends lost 2 bases at V and 3 bases at J; junction bases unmatched: 9. CDR3 length: 16 amino acids.

This clonotype was counted only a few times. The chain has TRBV19 and TRBJ1-1; D may be TRBD1 (5 bases). V gave up 0 bases and J gave up 0 bases, with 14 bases separating them. The germline CDR1 and CDR2 sequences are LNHDA and SQIVND (reference sequence). The CDR3 has 17 residues. The CDR3 coding sequence is TGTGCCAGTAGTATAGATCGAGGACATTCCATGAACACTGAAGCTTTCTTT. Its translation is CASSIDRGHSMNTEAFF.

This clonotype appeared many times. This may stem from a read error, because a much larger clone lies one nucleotide away. The rearrangement uses TRBV20-1 and TRBJ2-3, with D maybe TRBD2 (5 bases). The CDR3 is 13 amino acids. The germline V and J ends were trimmed by 1 base and 2 bases, with 7 bases remaining between them. The germline gives CDR1 DFQATT, CDR2 SNEGSKA (reference sequence). The CDR3 sequence: CSARGETTDTQYF. CDR3 in DNA: TGCAGTGCTAGAGGGGAGACCACAGATACGCAGTATTTT.

This clonotype was picked up many times. The chain has TRBV6-1 and TRBJ1-1, with a tentative D call TRBD1 (5 bases). The CDR3 is 13 amino acids. Germline loops: CDR1 MNHNS, CDR2 SASEGT. Trimming took 5 bases from V and 7 from J, leaving 14 bases between them. CDR3 nucleotide sequence: TGTGCCAGCAGTCAGGCGACAGACTATGAAGCTTTCTTT. Protein product: CASSQATDYEAFF.

Here the CDR3 reads CASSLPRDSVYNEQFF. For the CDR3, the DNA is TGTGCCAGCAGCCTCCCCCGGGACAGCGTTTACAATGAGCAGTTCTTC. The chain employs TRBV7-2 and TRBJ2-1; 7 bases fit TRBD1. V lost 5 bases, J lost 4 bases, and 11 bases stayed unmatched. Germline loops: CDR1 SGHTA, CDR2 FQGNSA. The CDR3 extends over 16 amino acids. The variable domain in full, completed from reference TRBV7-2 and TRBJ2-1, reads GAGVSQSPSNKVTEKGKDVELRCDPISGHTALYWYRQSLGQGLEFLIYFQGNSAPDKSGLPSDRFSAERTGGSVSTLTIQRTQQEDSAVYLCASSLPRDSVYNEQFFGPGTRLTVL.

This clonotype turned up a few times. The chain carries TRBV30 and TRBJ2-7; D is undetermined. The germline V gene has CDR1 GTSNPN and CDR2 SVGIG (reference sequence). CDR3 length: 11 amino acids. Trimming stripped 6 bases from V and 3 bases from J, with 9 bases between. CDR3 sequence (DNA): TGTGCCTGTCAACAGCACTACGAGCAGTACTTC. This encodes CACQQHYEQYF.

This clonotype has a count of ten or more. The chain carries TRBV2 and TRBJ2-2; D might be TRBD1 or TRBD2, each matching 5 bases. V shed 2 bases and J shed 0 bases, with 10 bases lying between them. Germline-derived CDR1 and CDR2 are SNHLY and FYNNEI. The CDR3 runs 16 residues. CDR3 region: CASSEWGLANTGELFF. CDR3 DNA sequence: TGTGCCAGCAGTGAATGGGGGTTGGCGAACACCGGGGAGCTGTTTTTT.

Concerning this clonotype itself: This may come from a read error, since a much larger clone is one base off. The rearrangement joins TRBV29-1 to TRBJ1-5; D is ambiguous. CDR1 is SQVTM, CDR2 ANQGSEA, per germline. This CDR3 has 13 amino acids. V lost 3 bases, J lost 8 bases, and 14 bases lay in between. CDR3 nucleotides: TGCAGCGTTGAGACCGATATCGGGAAGCCCCAGCATTTT. Protein: CSVETDIGKPQHF.

In this sample, this clonotype turned up many times. The V and J genes are TRBV29-1 and TRBJ2-3, with 11 bases matching TRBD2. The CDR3 length is 14 residues. V lost 7 bases to trimming and J lost 4 bases; unmatched junction nucleotides: 7. CDR1 is SQVTM and CDR2 is ANQGSEA in the germline V gene. The CDR3 protein is CSDMVAGGADTQYF. The DNA for the CDR3 is TGCAGCGACATGGTAGCGGGAGGGGCAGATACGCAGTATTTT.

In this sample, this clonotype turned up many times. J is TRBJ1-1 and V is TRBV20-1, with no clear D. The CDR3 has 16 residues. The germline CDR1 and CDR2 sequences are DFQATT and SNEGSKA (reference sequence). With 0 bases removed from V and 0 bases from J, the gap between germline ends came to 14 bases. As DNA, the CDR3 is TGCAGTGCTAGAGAAAGTTTTAGGCAGATGAACACTGAAGCTTTCTTT. Amino acid sequence: CSARESFRQMNTEAFF.

This clonotype showed up many times. V is TRBV2 and J is TRBJ1-5; 10 bases are shared with TRBD1. The germline V gene encodes CDR1 SNHLY and CDR2 FYNNEI. The CDR3 runs 20 residues. The V gene end was trimmed by 0 bases and the J gene end by 2 bases; junction bases not matched to a gene: 13. The CDR3 loop reads CASSEALGDRGHAGNQPQHF. The CDR3 DNA is TGTGCCAGCAGTGAAGCGCTTGGGGACAGGGGTCATGCTGGCAATCAGCCCCAGCATTTT.

This clonotype appeared many times. The CDR3 loop reads CASRGQGANIQYF. The DNA of the CDR3 is TGTGCCAGCAGGGGACAGGGGGCGAACATTCAGTACTTC. The genes are TRBV2 and TRBJ2-4, with 12 bases identical to TRBD1. V gave up 6 bases and J gave up 7 bases; unmatched junction bases: 1. The CDR3 has 13 amino acids. Germline V CDR1 and CDR2: SNHLY, FYNNEI.

This clonotype came up many times. The chain combines TRBV12-3 or TRBV12-4 with TRBJ1-2, with D tentatively TRBD1 (5 bases). V gave up 6 bases and J gave up 0 bases, with 20 bases separating them. The CDR3 spans 17 residues. The CDR3 spells CASSLTTWTGPNYGYTF. The CDR3 nucleotides read TGTGCCAGCAGCCTAACCACCTGGACGGGACCTAACTATGGCTACACCTTC.

This clonotype was seen repeatedly, ten times or more. The V gene is TRBV6-2 or TRBV6-3, the J gene TRBJ2-1; 14 bases align to TRBD2. Germline V gives CDR1 MNHEY, CDR2 SVGEGT. CDR3 length equals 16 residues. V lost 4 bases, J lost 8 bases, and 7 bases stayed unmatched. Here the CDR3 DNA reads TGTGCCAGCAGTTTGGGACTAGCGGGAGTCAATTATGAGCAGTTCTTC. Amino acid sequence: CASSLGLAGVNYEQFF.

This clonotype was recorded many times. V usage is TRBV30 and J usage is TRBJ2-6; D may be TRBD1 (5 bases). The CDR3 consists of 14 residues. Trimming left V 5 bases short and J 1 base short, with 9 bases between. Germline V gene data show CDR1 as GTSNPN and CDR2 as SVGIG (reference sequence). The CDR3 DNA sequence: TGTGCCTGGCGGCAGGGATCTGGGGCCAACGTCCTGACTTTC. Translating gives CAWRQGSGANVLTF.